This T cell receptor (beta chain) was documented in a study of T-cell reconstitution after alpha-beta-depleted transplantation in children. Unique molecular identifiers were used in preparing the TCRbeta library. One entry per CDR3 protein, called by TCRdb with MiXCR from the PCR reads. The top ten hold less than 15% of the sample, which has about 180,000 distinct CDR3 sequences, approximately 12% seen once. The CDR3 covers 17 residues. CDR1 SEHNR and CDR2 FQNEAQ come from the germline V gene (reference sequence). V was pared by 5 bases and J by 10 bases, with 16 bases of the junction left unmatched. Whole-study results and caveats: At around two months after transplant, the alpha-beta T cells were reportedly derived from several hundred expanded clones that came from non-depleted graft cells. The main origin of T-cell counts and diversity one year after transplant was newly produced T cells. After transplant, high TCRbeta diversity at day 60 in some patients arose from surviving recipient T cells and thymic progenitors.

This clonotype was seen repeatedly, ten times or more. The antigen is unknown. The chain carries TRBV7-9 and TRBJ1-6; 8 positions match TRBD1. The source was PBMCs, collected before TCRalphabeta/CD19-depleted stem cell transplant. The sequence was obtained from a boy younger than 10 with acute myeloid leukemia, due to receive a stem cell transplant. The CDR3 DNA sequence: TGTGCCAGCAGCCGTTCGGATCAGGGGGCGAACGGATCACCCCTCCACTTT. It codes for CASSRSDQGANGSPLHF.